Presented here are 8 T cell receptor beta chains from one specimen sequenced in a study of blood T cell repertoires in COVID-19. Generated by immunoSEQ multiplex PCR, the TCRdb table keeps only in-frame clones and is missing some. Of 30,000 to 40,000 clones detected, 90% to 95% appear once; the ten largest clones hold 0.92%. Sequenced sample: peripheral blood. Every receptor here comes from a male donor with active COVID-19.

The chain combines TRBV7-2 with TRBJ2-3; 9 nucleotides match TRBD2. The CDR3 length is 15 residues. With V trimmed by 6 bases and J by 3 bases, 7 bases remained unmatched. From germline, CDR1 is SGHTA and CDR2 FQGNSA. CDR3 in DNA: TGTGCCAGCAGACTAAGCGGGGGGAAGACAGATACGCAGTATTTT. It specifies CASRLSGGKTDTQYF.

The V call is TRBV2, the J call TRBJ1-3; 7 nucleotides align to TRBD1. V lost 4 bases and J lost 3; bases outside the gene matches: 6. CDR1 is SNHLY, CDR2 FYNNEI, per germline. This CDR3 spans 15 amino acids. The CDR3 region has the DNA TGTGCCAGCAGTGGCGACAGGGTATATGGAAACACCATATATTTT. Protein sequence: CASSGDRVYGNTIYF.

V is TRBV29-1 and J is TRBJ2-1; the D gene is possibly TRBD1 (6 bases). The V gene lost 4 bases and the J gene lost 5 bases, with 18 bases spanning the gap. CDR1 and CDR2 (germline): SQVTM, ANQGSEA. There are 15 residues in the CDR3. This chain's CDR3 is CSVVLGAVVDNEQFF. CDR3 nucleotide sequence: TGCAGCGTTGTACTGGGGGCCGTCGTGGACAATGAGCAGTTCTTC.

This chain uses TRBV4-2 with TRBJ2-2; D is perhaps TRBD2 (5 bases). This CDR3 has 16 residues. Germline V gene data show CDR1 as LGHNA and CDR2 as YNFKEQ. V lost 3 bases to trimming and J lost 3 bases, with 14 bases between them. The CDR3 nucleotides are TGTGCCAGCAGCCATACGGAGTGGCGGGACACCGGGGAGCTGTTTTTT. Its protein product is CASSHTEWRDTGELFF.

The chain is built from TRBV4-1 and TRBJ2-5; no clear D. Between the trimmed V and J ends, which lost 4 bases and 1 base, there was a span of 10 bases. This CDR3 is built from 14 residues. Per germline, CDR1 MGHRA and CDR2 YSYEKL. The CDR3 is CASSPENLQETQYF. The CDR3 DNA reads TGCGCCAGCAGCCCCGAGAACCTCCAAGAGACCCAGTACTTC.

The rearrangement uses TRBV9 and TRBJ2-7; 9 positions agree with TRBD2. The CDR3 has 17 residues. Germline V gene sequence: CDR1 SGDLS, CDR2 YYNGEE. Trimming at V came to 2 bases and at J to 1 base, leaving 10 bases not matched to a gene. This chain's CDR3 is CASSVGLAGTTSYEQYF. The CDR3 DNA follows: TGTGCCAGCAGCGTTGGGCTAGCGGGGACGACGTCCTACGAGCAGTACTTC.

The CDR3 DNA reads TGTGCCAGCAGCCTTGGACAGGGTTTAGGCTACACCTTC. It specifies CASSLGQGLGYTF. V is TRBV7-3 and J is TRBJ1-2; TRBD1 agrees at 8 bases. Germline-derived CDR1 and CDR2 are SGHTA and FQGTGA. This CDR3 spans 13 amino acids. V was clipped by 5 bases and J by 8 bases; unmatched bases: 7. Variable domain in full (rest from reference TRBV7-3 and TRBJ1-2): GAGVSQTPSNKVTEKGKYVELRCDPISGHTALYWYRQSLGQGPEFLIYFQGTGAADDSGLPNDRFFAVRPEGSVSTLKIQRTERGDSAVYLCASSLGQGLGYTFGSGTRLTVV.

The V call is TRBV18, the J call TRBJ2-7; the D gene is possibly TRBD1 (5 bases). The CDR3 covers 13 residues. CDR1 is KGHSH, CDR2 LQKENI, per germline. Trimming cost V 7 bases and J 6 bases, with 16 bases left between them. In DNA, the CDR3 is TGTGCCAGCTGCGGAACACAAGGGGCCGAGCAGTACTTC. Protein sequence: CASCGTQGAEQYF.